Following are 27 T cell receptor beta chains from one sample sequenced in a study of cytomegalovirus exposure and HLA in healthy donors. A multiplex PCR was run with 60 Vbeta primers and 13 Jbeta primers. The method was immunoSEQ multiplex PCR; TCRdb's version includes in-frame clones alone and lacks a portion of them. This sample has 45,000 to 65,000 clones, with roughly 73% found just once. Sequenced: PBMCs. Receptor source: a man younger than 35 in good health and CMV-seronegative.

The chain is built from TRBV2 and TRBJ1-1; no clear D. Trimming took 3 bases from V and 1 from J, leaving 12 bases between them. Per germline, CDR1 SNHLY and CDR2 FYNNEI. The CDR3 length is 15 residues. The CDR3 nucleotides read TGTGCCAGCAGTGATATAGCAGCCCCGAACACTGAAGCTTTCTTT. It specifies CASSDIAAPNTEAFF.

The J gene is TRBJ2-7, the V gene TRBV4-3; weak D call: TRBD1 (5 bases). Trimming left V 0 bases short and J 5 bases short, with 8 bases between. This CDR3 has 13 amino acids. CDR1 and CDR2 from the germline V gene are LGHNA and YSLEER. The CDR3 reads CASSQDIGDEQYF. For the CDR3, the DNA is TGCGCCAGCAGCCAAGATATAGGGGACGAGCAGTACTTC.

This sequence joins TRBV29-1 and TRBJ2-1, with TRBD2 matching 7 bases. CDR3 size: 15 residues. The germline CDR1 and CDR2 sequences are SQVTM and ANQGSEA. V trimming: 7 bases; J trimming: 7 bases; junction bases outside the gene matches: 16. The CDR3 nucleotides are TGCAGCGCAACCCAAGCGGGACGGGGGTGGAATGAGCAGTTCTTC. Translation: CSATQAGRGWNEQFF.

V gene TRBV5-4 combines with J gene TRBJ1-2; 11 nucleotides match TRBD1. This CDR3 comprises 17 residues. Germline CDR1 SGHNT, CDR2 YYREEE (reference sequence). Trimming cost V 0 bases and J 4 bases; bases outside gene matches: 8. Here the CDR3 reads CASSLVGQGGSFYGYTF. DNA of the CDR3: TGTGCCAGCAGCTTGGTGGGACAGGGGGGGTCTTTCTATGGCTACACCTTC. Complete variable domain (other parts from reference TRBV5-4 and TRBJ1-2): ETGVTQSPTHLIKTRGQQVTLRCSSQSGHNTVSWYQQALGQGPQFIFQYYREEENGRGNFPPRFSGLQFPNYSSELNVNALELDDSALYLCASSLVGQGGSFYGYTFGSGTRLTVV.

There are a few counts of this clone. V is TRBV6-5 and J is TRBJ2-1; possibly TRBD2 for D (6 bases). V gave up 6 bases and J gave up 13 bases, with 13 bases separating them. The CDR3 runs 11 residues. From germline, CDR1 is MNHEY and CDR2 SVGAGI. The CDR3 region is CASRRDRDQFF. The CDR3 region has the DNA TGTGCCAGCAGGCGGGACCGAGACCAGTTCTTC.

The genes are TRBV25-1 and TRBJ1-6, with D perhaps TRBD1 (6 bases). Germline assignment: CDR1 MGHDK and CDR2 SYGVNS. The CDR3 contains 17 residues. Trimming took off 5 bases at V and 7 bases at J, with 21 bases between the two ends. In DNA form, the CDR3 reads TGTGCCAGCAGTACCACAACCCTGCAGGGGTACAATTCACCCCTCCACTTT. This encodes CASSTTTLQGYNSPLHF. Based on the CDR3 plus reference TRBV25-1 and TRBJ1-6, the full variable domain is EADIYQTPRYLVIGTGKKITLECSQTMGHDKMYWYQQDPGMELHLIHYSYGVNSTEKGDLSSESTVSRIRTEHFPLTLESARPSHTSQYLCASSTTTLQGYNSPLHFGNGTRLTVT.

The chain combines TRBV11-2 with TRBJ2-7; 8 bases match TRBD1. V gave up 4 bases and J gave up 4 bases; unmatched junction bases: 6. The CDR3 spans 14 residues. Germline V gives CDR1 SGHAT, CDR2 FQNNGV. In DNA form, the CDR3 reads TGTGCCAGCAGCTACTCGACAGGGGTATACGAGCAGTACTTC. Translated, it gives CASSYSTGVYEQYF.

The chain carries TRBV7-2 and TRBJ2-7; D is ambiguous. V lost 5 bases, J lost 5 bases, and 7 bases lay in between. Germline V gives CDR1 SGHTA, CDR2 FQGNSA. The CDR3 is made up of 11 amino acids. CDR3: CASSRFHEQYF. CDR3 DNA: TGTGCCAGCAGCCGGTTTCACGAGCAGTACTTC. Based on the CDR3 plus reference TRBV7-2 and TRBJ2-7, the full variable domain is GAGVSQSPSNKVTEKGKDVELRCDPISGHTALYWYRQSLGQGLEFLIYFQGNSAPDKSGLPSDRFSAERTGGSVSTLTIQRTQQEDSAVYLCASSRFHEQYFGPGTRLTVT.

This chain joins TRBV10-3 and TRBJ1-5; D not resolved. This CDR3 region has 16 residues. Trimming left V 1 base short and J 6 bases short, with 16 bases between. Germline lookup yields CDR1 ENHRY and CDR2 SYGVKD. CDR3 DNA sequence: TGTGCCATCAGTGAGTTCCCTAGTCTTCTGGGTCAGCCCCAGCATTTT. Residues: CAISEFPSLLGQPQHF.

The chain uses TRBV5-4 and TRBJ2-5, with 7 bases fitting TRBD2. The CDR3 totals 16 residues. Germline V gene sequence: CDR1 SGHNT, CDR2 YYREEE (reference sequence). Unmatched junction bases numbered 10, after V lost 4 bases and J lost 1 base. The CDR3 DNA reads as TGTGCCAGCAGCCCAGTTGGGGCGGGAGCCCAAGAGACCCAGTACTTC. Translation gives CASSPVGAGAQETQYF.

This sequence joins TRBV30 and TRBJ1-1; 7 nucleotides align to TRBD1. Germline CDR1 GTSNPN, CDR2 SVGIG (reference sequence). The ends lost 5 bases at V and 4 bases at J; junction bases unmatched: 7. The CDR3 runs 13 residues. The DNA for the CDR3 is TGTGCCTGGGATAGACAGGGTGGCACTGAAGCTTTCTTT. It translates to CAWDRQGGTEAFF.

This chain connects TRBV30 to TRBJ1-6, with D unclear. CDR1 is GTSNPN, CDR2 SVGIG, per germline (reference sequence). The V end lost 4 bases, the J end lost 7 bases, and 14 bases lay between the germline ends. The CDR3 runs to 14 residues. The CDR3 reads CAWTTQTYNSPLHF. CDR3 nucleotides: TGTGCCTGGACCACCCAGACATACAATTCACCCCTCCACTTT.

V gene TRBV7-9 combines with J gene TRBJ1-1, with 8 bases aligning to TRBD1. Germline V gene data show CDR1 as SEHNR and CDR2 as FQNEAQ (reference sequence). This CDR3 has 15 residues. The junction had 8 bases not matched to a gene; V was cut back by 5 bases and J by 3 bases. As DNA, the CDR3 is TGTGCCAGCAGCCGGTCCGACAGGGGTTACACTGAAGCTTTCTTT. It yields the protein CASSRSDRGYTEAFF.

This clone was recorded a few times. V usage is TRBV6-5 and J usage is TRBJ2-7; the D gene is possibly TRBD1 (6 bases). CDR3 length: 13 residues. Germline lookup yields CDR1 MNHEY and CDR2 SVGAGI. V gave up 6 bases and J gave up 1 base, with 10 bases separating them. CDR3 nucleotide sequence: TGTGCCAGCAGATCCGGGACATCCTACGAGCAGTACTTC. The encoded protein is CASRSGTSYEQYF.

The genes are TRBV7-8 and TRBJ2-7; D might be TRBD2 (6 bases). Per the germline V gene, CDR1 is SGHVS and CDR2 is FQNEAQ. V lost 5 bases, J lost 5 bases, and 16 bases lay in between. The CDR3 is 14 residues long. The CDR3 protein is CASSPRWGEDEQYF. The DNA of the CDR3 is TGTGCCAGCAGCCCTCGTTGGGGGGAAGACGAGCAGTACTTC. The complete variable domain, with remaining parts taken from reference TRBV7-8 and TRBJ2-7, reads GAGVSQSPRYKVAKRGQDVALRCDPISGHVSLFWYQQALGQGPEFLTYFQNEAQLDKSGLPSDRFFAERPEGSVSTLKIQRTQQEDSAVYLCASSPRWGEDEQYFGPGTRLTVT.

The CDR3 here is CASSPNGGPYGYTF. CDR3 nucleotide sequence: TGTGCCAGCAGCCCGAACGGGGGGCCCTATGGCTACACCTTC. The rearrangement uses TRBV11-2 and TRBJ1-2, with a weak D call TRBD1 (6 bases). The CDR3 length is 14 residues. Germline CDR1 reads SGHAT; CDR2 reads FQNNGV. Trimming left V 5 bases short and J 4 bases short, with 14 bases between.

The chain recombines TRBV6-4 with TRBJ2-2, with TRBD1 as a possible D gene (6 bases). The V gene lost 5 bases and the J gene lost 7 bases, with 14 bases spanning the gap. This CDR3 contains 14 residues. Germline CDR1 is MRHNA and CDR2 is SNTAGT. CDR3 coding DNA: TGTGCCAGCAGTTTACAGGGTTTCGGCGGGGAGCTGTTTTTT. Residues: CASSLQGFGGELFF.

The table lists this clone with a few counts. The chain uses TRBV7-9 and TRBJ1-3; D may be TRBD1 (6 bases). Germline-derived CDR1 and CDR2 are SEHNR and FQNEAQ (reference sequence). The V end lost 5 bases, the J end lost 1 base, and 9 bases lay between the germline ends. There are 14 residues in the CDR3. CDR3 loop: CASSRQESGNTIYF. The CDR3 nucleotides read TGTGCCAGCAGCCGACAGGAGTCTGGAAACACCATATATTTT.

This clone was seen only a few times. CDR3 amino acids: CSGDRENTEAFF. As DNA, the CDR3 is TGCAGCGGAGACAGGGAGAACACTGAAGCTTTCTTT. The V gene is TRBV29-1, the J gene TRBJ1-1, with TRBD1 matching 7 bases. Germline V CDR1 and CDR2: SQVTM, ANQGSEA. The CDR3 contains 12 residues. V lost 7 bases and J lost 1; bases outside the gene matches: 3.

The chain combines TRBV7-2 with TRBJ2-5, with TRBD2 matching over 13 bases. The CDR3 length is 15 residues. Germline V CDR1 and CDR2: SGHTA, FQGNSA. Unmatched junction bases numbered 2, after V lost 2 bases and J lost 5 bases. The DNA of the CDR3 is TGTGCCAGCAGCTTATTACTAGCGGGAGGGGAGACCCAGTACTTC. It translates to CASSLLLAGGETQYF.

This clone has only a few counts. V gene TRBV6-5 combines with J gene TRBJ2-1, with 7 positions matching TRBD1. From germline, CDR1 is MNHEY and CDR2 SVGAGI. The CDR3 covers 13 residues. Trimming took 6 bases from V and 10 from J; bases not matched to a gene: 9. DNA for the CDR3: TGTGCCAGCAGGGAGACAGGGTTGATGGAGCAGTTCTTC. Its translation is CASRETGLMEQFF.

V and J are TRBV29-1 and TRBJ2-1, with D perhaps TRBD2 (7 bases). Germline loops: CDR1 SQVTM, CDR2 ANQGSEA. V lost 1 base and J 7 bases, leaving 11 bases between the germline ends. The length of the CDR3 is 13 residues. For the CDR3, the DNA is TGCAGCGTTGAAGCGCGGGGGCAAAATGAGCAGTTCTTC. Translated, it gives CSVEARGQNEQFF.

The chain uses TRBV10-3 and TRBJ2-7, with D possibly TRBD2 on 5 matching bases. This CDR3 is built from 15 residues. Trimming stripped 3 bases from V and 2 bases from J, with 14 bases between. In germline, CDR1 is ENHRY, CDR2 SYGVKD. This CDR3 is CAISENTLGTYEQYF. As DNA, the CDR3 is TGTGCCATCAGTGAAAATACACTAGGTACCTACGAGCAGTACTTC.

The chain has TRBV9 and TRBJ1-1; the D is unclear. V was shortened by 0 bases and J by 2 bases, with 11 bases between the two germline ends. Germline-derived CDR1 and CDR2 are SGDLS and YYNGEE. The CDR3 has 15 amino acids. CDR3 DNA: TGTGCCAGCAGCGTAGCTAACAGCCTCAACACTGAAGCTTTCTTT. Translated, it gives CASSVANSLNTEAFF.

This sequence joins TRBV29-1 and TRBJ1-2; the match to TRBD1 covers 10 bases. Looked up from germline, CDR1 is SQVTM and CDR2 is ANQGSEA. J was trimmed by 6 bases and V by 7 bases; bases with no gene match: 2. This CDR3 contains 11 residues. CDR3 DNA sequence: TGCAGCGGGGGACAGGGGAATGGCTACACCTTC. Encoded protein: CSGGQGNGYTF.

The chain uses TRBV29-1 and TRBJ2-5, with a tentative D call TRBD2 (5 bases). The germline CDR1 and CDR2 sequences are SQVTM and ANQGSEA. Trimming stripped 6 bases from V and 5 bases from J, with 13 bases between. The CDR3 runs 12 residues. The CDR3 DNA is TGCAGCGTGACCGGGAAAAAGGAGACCCAGTACTTC. Its protein is CSVTGKKETQYF.

This clone was detected only a few times. V usage is TRBV5-4 and J usage is TRBJ2-7, with TRBD1 matching 9 bases. V lost 0 bases, J lost 2 bases, and 0 bases stayed unmatched. Germline-derived CDR1 and CDR2 are SGHNT and YYREEE (reference sequence). The CDR3 has 14 amino acids. The CDR3 nucleotides are TGTGCCAGCAGCTTGGACAGGGGGCCCTACGAGCAGTACTTC. This gives the protein CASSLDRGPYEQYF.